This note documents a single T cell receptor beta chain sequence. Its antigen is not known. The source of the sample is a study of T cell responses to AZD1222 COVID-19 vaccine. Assay used: immunoSEQ multiplex PCR; TCRdb lists only in-frame clones, some missing. The data contain about 150,000 clones, 85% to 95% of them seen just once; the ten biggest clones take up around 1.6%. Study-level points and caveats: Receipt of two AZD1222 doses was followed by a rise in Spike-specific TCR breadth and depth. Clonal diversity was possibly underestimated, and white British individuals and females predominated among donors. A reported finding is that nearly half of spike-specific TCRs target unmutated variant regions.

Germline CDR1 is SQVTM and CDR2 is ANQGSEA. The V end lost 7 bases, the J end lost 7 bases, and 19 bases lay between the germline ends. This CDR3 region has 14 residues. The V and J genes are TRBV29-1 and TRBJ2-2, with D tentatively TRBD2 (6 bases). The material was peripheral blood, obtained on day 0 of AZD1222 vaccination. The TCR was taken from an adult in good health. The DNA for the CDR3 is TGCAGCGCACGAGGGACCGGGAGTGGCGGGGAGCTGTTTTTT. Amino acids: CSARGTGSGGELFF.